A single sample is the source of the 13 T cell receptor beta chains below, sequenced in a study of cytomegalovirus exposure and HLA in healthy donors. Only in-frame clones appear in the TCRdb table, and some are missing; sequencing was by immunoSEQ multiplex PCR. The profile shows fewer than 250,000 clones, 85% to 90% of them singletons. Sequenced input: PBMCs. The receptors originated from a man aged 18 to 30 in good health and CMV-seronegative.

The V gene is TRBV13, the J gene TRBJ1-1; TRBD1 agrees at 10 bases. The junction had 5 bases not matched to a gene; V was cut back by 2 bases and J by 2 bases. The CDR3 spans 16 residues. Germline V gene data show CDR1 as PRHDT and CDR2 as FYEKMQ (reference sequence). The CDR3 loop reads CASSLQGTGENTEAFF. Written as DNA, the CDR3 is TGTGCCAGCAGCTTACAGGGGACAGGGGAAAACACTGAAGCTTTCTTT. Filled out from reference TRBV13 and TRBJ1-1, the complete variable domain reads AAGVIQSPRHLIKEKRETATLKCYPIPRHDTVYWYQQGPGQDPQFLISFYEKMQSDKGSIPDRFSAQQFSDYHSELNMSSLELGDSALYFCASSLQGTGENTEAFFGQGTRLTVV.

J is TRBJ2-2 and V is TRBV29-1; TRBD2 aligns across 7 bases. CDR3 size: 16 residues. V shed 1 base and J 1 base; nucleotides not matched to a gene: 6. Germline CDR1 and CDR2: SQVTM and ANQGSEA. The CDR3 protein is CSVEGVAGLNTGELFF. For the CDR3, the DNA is TGCAGCGTTGAAGGGGTAGCGGGCCTGAACACCGGGGAGCTGTTTTTT.

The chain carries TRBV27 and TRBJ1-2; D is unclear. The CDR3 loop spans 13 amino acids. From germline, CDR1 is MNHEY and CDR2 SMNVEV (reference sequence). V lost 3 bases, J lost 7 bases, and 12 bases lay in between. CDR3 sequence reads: CASSFSASAGYTF. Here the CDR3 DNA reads TGTGCCAGCAGTTTTTCGGCAAGCGCTGGCTACACCTTC.

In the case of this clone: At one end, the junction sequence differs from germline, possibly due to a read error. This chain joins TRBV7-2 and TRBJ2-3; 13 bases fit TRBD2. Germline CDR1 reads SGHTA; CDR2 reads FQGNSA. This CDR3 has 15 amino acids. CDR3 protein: CASSLLGTSGTPLDF. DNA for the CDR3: TGTGCCAGCAGCTTACTAGGGACTAGCGGGACTCCGTTGGATTTT.

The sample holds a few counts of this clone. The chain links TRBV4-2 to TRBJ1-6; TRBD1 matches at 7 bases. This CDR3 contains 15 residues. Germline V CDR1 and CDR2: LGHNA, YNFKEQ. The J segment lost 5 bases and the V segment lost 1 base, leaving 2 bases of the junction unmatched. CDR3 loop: CASSQGDSHNSPLHF. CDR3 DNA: TGTGCCAGCAGCCAAGGGGACAGTCATAATTCACCCCTCCACTTT.

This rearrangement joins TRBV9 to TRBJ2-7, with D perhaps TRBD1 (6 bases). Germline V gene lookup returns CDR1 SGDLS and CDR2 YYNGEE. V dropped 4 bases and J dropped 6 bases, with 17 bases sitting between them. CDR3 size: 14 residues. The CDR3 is CASSQTGNPIEQYF. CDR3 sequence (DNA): TGTGCCAGCAGCCAAACAGGGAACCCGATCGAGCAGTACTTC.

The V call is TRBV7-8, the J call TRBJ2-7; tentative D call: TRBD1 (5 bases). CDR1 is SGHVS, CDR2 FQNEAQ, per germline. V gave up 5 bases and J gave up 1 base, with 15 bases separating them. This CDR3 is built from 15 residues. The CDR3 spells CASSATFQGSYEQYF. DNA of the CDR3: TGTGCCAGCAGCGCAACATTTCAGGGATCCTACGAGCAGTACTTC.

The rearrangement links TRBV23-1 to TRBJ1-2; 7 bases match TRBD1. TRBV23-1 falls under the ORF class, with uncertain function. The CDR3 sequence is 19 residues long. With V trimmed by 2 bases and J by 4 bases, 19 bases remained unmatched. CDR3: CASSQTSVLRDRIGYGYTF. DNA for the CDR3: TGCGCCAGCAGTCAAACCTCAGTCCTCCGGGACAGAATAGGCTATGGCTACACCTTC.

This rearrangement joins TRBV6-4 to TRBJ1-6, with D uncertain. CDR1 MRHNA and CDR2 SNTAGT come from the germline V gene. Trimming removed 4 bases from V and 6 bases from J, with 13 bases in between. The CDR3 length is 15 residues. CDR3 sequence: CASSATRDLNSPLHF. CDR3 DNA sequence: TGTGCCAGCAGTGCAACCCGGGATCTTAATTCACCCCTCCACTTT.

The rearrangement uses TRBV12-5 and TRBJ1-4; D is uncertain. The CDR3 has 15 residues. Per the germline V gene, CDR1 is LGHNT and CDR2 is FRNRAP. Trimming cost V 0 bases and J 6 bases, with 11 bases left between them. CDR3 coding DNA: TGTGCTAGTGGTTTGGTAACGAGATTGGATGAAAAACTGTTTTTT. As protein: CASGLVTRLDEKLFF.

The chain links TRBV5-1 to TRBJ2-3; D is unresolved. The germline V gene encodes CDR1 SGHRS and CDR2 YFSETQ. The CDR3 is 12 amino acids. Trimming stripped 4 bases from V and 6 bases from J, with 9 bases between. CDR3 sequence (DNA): TGCGCCAGCAGCCAGAATATTGATACGCAGTATTTT. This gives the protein CASSQNIDTQYF.

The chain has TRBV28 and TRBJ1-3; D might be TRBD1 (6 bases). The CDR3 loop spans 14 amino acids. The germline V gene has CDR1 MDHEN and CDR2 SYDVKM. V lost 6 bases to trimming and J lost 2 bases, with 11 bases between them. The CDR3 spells CASRLQGPGNTIYF. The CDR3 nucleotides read TGTGCCAGCAGGTTACAGGGCCCTGGAAACACCATATATTTT.

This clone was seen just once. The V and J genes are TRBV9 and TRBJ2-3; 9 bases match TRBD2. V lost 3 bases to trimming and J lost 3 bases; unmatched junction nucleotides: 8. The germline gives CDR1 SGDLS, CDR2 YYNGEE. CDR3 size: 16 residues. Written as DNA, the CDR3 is TGTGCCAGCAGCGAAGGAGCGGGAGGTCGTACAGATACGCAGTATTTT. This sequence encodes CASSEGAGGRTDTQYF.